The sample holds one count of the clone carrying this T cell receptor beta chain. What it recognizes is unknown. The data originate from a study of CD8+CD57+ T cells in acquired aplastic anemia. About the study: Sorted CD4+ and CD8+ cells gave a mean 3.2 ug DNA, range roughly 0.2 to 27.4 ug. Study outcomes and limitations: Patients and controls shared roughly 28 CD8+ CDR3 sequences, which appeared highly expressed in patients and within their immunodominant clones. Patients versus controls showed no significant CD8+ Simpson's diversity difference.

Template material for TCR beta VDJ and CDR3 profiling consisted of genomic DNA. TCRdb re-analysed the reads in MiXCR, keeping a single row per CDR3 protein. Of 200,000 or so distinct CDR3 sequences listed, over 60% are singletons. The germline V gene has CDR1 SGDLS and CDR2 YYNGEE. This CDR3 comprises 15 residues. Trimming left V 4 bases short and J 5 bases short, with 16 bases between. The chain carries TRBV9 and TRBJ1-5, with D possibly matching TRBD1 (6 bases). The specimen was sorted CD4+, CD8+, or CD8+CD57+ T cells (not recorded which) from PBMCs. The origin of this receptor is a human donor with severe aplastic anemia or a healthy control (not recorded which). CDR3 region: CASSPGEGVDQPQHF. Here the CDR3 DNA reads TGTGCCAGCAGCCCTGGGGAGGGGGTTGATCAGCCCCAGCATTTT.